These 27 T cell receptor beta chains originate from one sample sequenced in a study of CD8 T cells in Susac syndrome. The authors reverse transcribed 0.5 to 1 ug RNA with random hexamers. TCRdb recomputed calls from the immunoSEQ multiplex PCR reads with MiXCR, one row per CDR3 protein. The repertoire holds more than 100,000 distinct CDR3 sequences, with about 95% as singletons. What was sequenced was CD4+ T cells from PBMCs. The source of these receptors is a human donor in good health.

V is TRBV3-1 and J is TRBJ1-1; 8 nucleotides line up with TRBD1. The germline gives CDR1 LGHDT, CDR2 YNNKEL (reference sequence). V lost 0 bases to trimming and J lost 4 bases; unmatched junction nucleotides: 1. The CDR3 is 14 residues long. The CDR3 DNA sequence: TGTGCCAGCAGCCAAGATACAGGGGGCACTGAAGCTTTCTTT. This encodes CASSQDTGGTEAFF.

The J gene is TRBJ2-2, the V gene TRBV24-1; 7 nucleotides match TRBD1. Per the germline V gene, CDR1 is KGHDR and CDR2 is SFDVKD. The CDR3 consists of 15 residues. V dropped 5 bases and J dropped 7; count of bases not matched to a gene: 9. The CDR3 DNA reads TGTGCCACCAGTGGACGAGACAGGGTCGTCGGGGAGCTGTTTTTT. This codes for CATSGRDRVVGELFF.

The CDR3 sequence: CSDLRQGTDTQYF. The CDR3, as DNA: TGCAGCGACCTCCGACAGGGCACAGATACGCAGTATTTT. The chain links TRBV29-1 to TRBJ2-3; possibly TRBD1 for D (6 bases). The V gene lost 7 bases and the J gene lost 1 base, with 12 bases spanning the gap. The germline V gene has CDR1 SQVTM and CDR2 ANQGSEA. There are 13 residues in the CDR3.

This rearrangement joins TRBV3-1 to TRBJ2-1; 12 bases agree with TRBD2. The CDR3 covers 16 residues. CDR1 is LGHDT, CDR2 YNNKEL, per germline (reference sequence). With V trimmed by 3 bases and J by 8 bases, 8 bases remained unmatched. CDR3 nucleotide sequence: TGTGCCAGCAGCCAGCGTACTAGCGGGAGGTCAGATGAGCAGTTCTTC. Its translation: CASSQRTSGRSDEQFF.

The chain couples TRBV3-1 to TRBJ1-2; 8 bases align to TRBD1. This CDR3 contains 17 residues. Germline V gives CDR1 LGHDT, CDR2 YNNKEL (reference sequence). J lost 5 bases, V lost 1 base, and 12 bases had no gene match. The CDR3 here is CASSQAAGGVGGYGYTF. The CDR3 nucleotides are TGTGCCAGCAGCCAAGCGGCAGGGGGCGTTGGGGGATATGGCTACACCTTC.

This clonotype has only one observation. This rearrangement joins TRBV28 to TRBJ1-1; TRBD1 might be the D (6 bases). CDR1 MDHEN and CDR2 SYDVKM come from the germline V gene. The V end was cut by 10 bases, the J end by 8 bases, with 17 bases between. The CDR3 has 12 residues. The CDR3 is CATRTAVLEAFF. The CDR3 DNA is TGTGCCACCAGGACAGCCGTATTGGAAGCTTTCTTT.

The chain is built from TRBV14 and TRBJ2-1; D is unclear. Trimming took off 0 bases at V and 7 bases at J, with 10 bases between the two ends. Germline CDR1 and CDR2: SGHDN and FVKESK. This CDR3 has 14 residues. The CDR3 here is CASSQELLRNEQFF. The CDR3 DNA is TGTGCCAGCAGCCAAGAACTACTGCGGAATGAGCAGTTCTTC.

V usage is TRBV12-3 or TRBV12-4 and J usage is TRBJ2-3; 10 bases line up with TRBD2. Unmatched junction bases numbered 13, after V lost 11 bases and J lost 8 bases. This CDR3 contains 14 residues. The CDR3 is CAVIASGSRGTQYF. The CDR3 DNA follows: TGTGCCGTCATCGCTAGCGGGAGTAGGGGTACGCAGTATTTT.

The chain joins TRBV7-9 to TRBJ1-4; the D gene is possibly TRBD1 (6 bases). CDR3 size: 13 residues. V lost 5 bases and J lost 3, with 7 bases in between. CDR1 is SEHNR, CDR2 FQNEAQ, per germline (reference sequence). In DNA form, the CDR3 reads TGTGCCAGCAGCGGACAGTCTAATGAAAAACTGTTTTTT. Translated, it gives CASSGQSNEKLFF.

V is TRBV29-1 and J is TRBJ2-1; no reliable D call. V lost 7 bases to trimming and J lost 0 bases, with 10 bases between them. Germline V lookup: CDR1 SQVTM, CDR2 ANQGSEA. This CDR3 spans 13 amino acids. The CDR3 bases are TGCAGCGGGAACAGTGGCTCCTACAATGAGCAGTTCTTC. Its translation is CSGNSGSYNEQFF.

V usage is TRBV5-1 and J usage is TRBJ2-3; D ambiguous. Trimming pared 0 bases from V and 0 bases from J, leaving 5 bases between. The CDR3 sequence is 14 residues long. Germline V gives CDR1 SGHRS, CDR2 YFSETQ. The CDR3 loop is CASSLAQSTDTQYF. The CDR3 DNA reads as TGCGCCAGCAGCTTGGCACAGAGCACAGATACGCAGTATTTT.

This chain links TRBV7-2 with TRBJ1-5, with D perhaps TRBD1 (5 bases). Germline CDR1 and CDR2: SGHTA and FQGNSA. Trimming removed 3 bases at V and 2 bases at J, with 11 bases between. This CDR3 region has 15 residues. DNA of the CDR3: TGTGCCAGCAGCTTGGGAAGGGGTGGCAATCAGCCCCAGCATTTT. It codes for CASSLGRGGNQPQHF. The complete variable domain, with remaining parts taken from reference TRBV7-2 and TRBJ1-5, reads GAGVSQSPSNKVTEKGKDVELRCDPISGHTALYWYRQSLGQGLEFLIYFQGNSAPDKSGLPSDRFSAERTGGSVSTLTIQRTQQEDSAVYLCASSLGRGGNQPQHFGDGTRLSIL.

The sample holds one count of this clonotype. CDR3 sequence reads: CASSQDIQREAPDTQYF. The CDR3 DNA follows: TGTGCCAGCAGCCAAGATATTCAGCGGGAGGCCCCAGATACGCAGTATTTT. The chain is built from TRBV4-2 and TRBJ2-3; 9 bases line up with TRBD2. The CDR3 spans 17 residues. CDR1 and CDR2 (germline): LGHNA, YNFKEQ. Trimming cost V 0 bases and J 4 bases; bases outside gene matches: 8.

This clonotype was found once. J is TRBJ1-1 and V is TRBV28; 8 bases align to TRBD1. Germline assignment: CDR1 MDHEN and CDR2 SYDVKM. The CDR3 length is 13 residues. Trimming removed 5 bases from V and 6 bases from J; junction bases left unmatched: 5. The CDR3 sequence: CASSLDRVAEAFF. As DNA, the CDR3 is TGTGCCAGCAGTCTGGACAGGGTCGCTGAAGCTTTCTTT.

The sample holds a few counts of this clonotype. V gene TRBV18 combines with J gene TRBJ2-7; the D gene is possibly TRBD1 (6 bases). The V gene's germline CDR1 is KGHSH and CDR2 LQKENI. The germline V and J ends were trimmed by 2 bases and 4 bases, with 12 bases remaining between them. The CDR3 consists of 14 residues. The CDR3 nucleotides are TGTGCCAGCTCACCAACCACAGGGAGTTACGAGCAGTACTTC. Translated: CASSPTTGSYEQYF.

V gene TRBV18 combines with J gene TRBJ1-1; TRBD1 matches at 7 bases. The V gene end was trimmed by 2 bases and the J gene end by 3 bases; junction bases not matched to a gene: 3. Germline CDR1 is KGHSH and CDR2 is LQKENI. The CDR3 loop spans 14 amino acids. The CDR3 here is CASSPDRAHTEAFF. The CDR3 DNA sequence: TGTGCCAGCTCACCAGACAGGGCCCACACTGAAGCTTTCTTT.

J is TRBJ2-2 and V is TRBV7-2; 14 bases map to TRBD2. The ends lost 4 bases at V and 0 bases at J; junction bases unmatched: 4. The germline V gene has CDR1 SGHTA and CDR2 FQGNSA. The CDR3 contains 18 residues. Here the CDR3 DNA reads TGTGCCAGCAGCTCGCCGGGACTAGCGGGAGCGAACACCGGGGAGCTGTTTTTT. It yields the protein CASSSPGLAGANTGELFF.

DNA for the CDR3: TGCGCCAGCAGCTTGGCCGGCAGGTCTAACACTGAAGCTTTCTTT. Translation gives CASSLAGRSNTEAFF. V usage is TRBV5-1 and J usage is TRBJ1-1, with D hard to call. V was pared by 0 bases and J by 2 bases, with 11 bases between. Germline values: CDR1 SGHRS, CDR2 YFSETQ. This CDR3 is 15 amino acids long.

The chain recombines TRBV3-1 with TRBJ1-5, with D hard to call. This CDR3 comprises 14 residues. V was trimmed by 1 base and J by 5 bases, leaving 9 bases between them. Looked up from germline, CDR1 is LGHDT and CDR2 is YNNKEL (reference sequence). This CDR3 is CASSQVGGDQPQHF. The CDR3 DNA sequence: TGTGCCAGCAGCCAAGTTGGTGGGGATCAGCCCCAGCATTTT.

The V gene is TRBV6-1, the J gene TRBJ1-2, with 9 bases aligning to TRBD1. The length of the CDR3 is 15 residues. With V trimmed by 2 bases and J by 8 bases, 9 bases remained unmatched. CDR1 is MNHNS and CDR2 is SASEGT in the germline V gene. This CDR3 is CASSELLGQGSGYTF. In nucleotides, the CDR3 is TGTGCCAGCAGTGAACTTTTGGGACAGGGATCCGGCTACACCTTC.

The chain recombines TRBV14 with TRBJ1-1; D possibly corresponds to TRBD1 (5 bases). Germline CDR1 SGHDN, CDR2 FVKESK. V gave up 2 bases and J gave up 1 base, with 5 bases separating them. The CDR3 extends over 13 amino acids. Here the CDR3 reads CASSQQGNTEAFF. DNA of the CDR3: TGTGCCAGCAGCCAACAGGGGAACACTGAAGCTTTCTTT.

The chain has TRBV20-1 and TRBJ2-7; D may correspond to TRBD1 or TRBD2 (5 bases each). V dropped 4 bases and J dropped 5 bases, with 15 bases sitting between them. Germline V gene sequence: CDR1 DFQATT, CDR2 SNEGSKA (reference sequence). The CDR3 length is 13 residues. The CDR3 DNA reads TGCAGTGCTACTCCGGGACGCGCCCACGAGCAGTACTTC. This sequence encodes CSATPGRAHEQYF.

V usage is TRBV5-1 and J usage is TRBJ2-5; TRBD1 might be the D (5 bases). This CDR3 contains 13 residues. Deletions cut 3 bases from V and 4 bases from J, with 10 bases between. The germline gives CDR1 SGHRS, CDR2 YFSETQ. The CDR3 nucleotides read TGCGCCAGCAGCTATCCAGGGTTAGAGACCCAGTACTTC. This codes for CASSYPGLETQYF.

The gene calls are TRBV20-1 and TRBJ2-7; 8 positions agree with TRBD1. Germline V gene sequence: CDR1 DFQATT, CDR2 SNEGSKA (reference sequence). This CDR3 comprises 13 residues. Trimming cost V 3 bases and J 5 bases; bases outside gene matches: 6. The CDR3 spells CSARAGGLNEQYF. The CDR3 region has the DNA TGCAGTGCTAGGGCAGGGGGCTTAAACGAGCAGTACTTC.

Note on this clonotype: Because the CDR3's place on the DNA is in doubt, the DNA is left out and the CDR3 is given as listed by TCRdb. The rearrangement uses TRBV6-5 and TRBJ1-2; the D call in the table, TRBD1, was not verified against the DNA. The CDR3 length equals 14 residues, ends included. Germline V CDR1 and CDR2: MNHEY, SVGAGI. The CDR3 here is CASSSSDRLYGYTF.

The J gene is TRBJ1-5, the V gene TRBV30, with D maybe TRBD1 (6 bases). Germline V gene lookup returns CDR1 GTSNPN and CDR2 SVGIG (reference sequence). Trimming removed 2 bases at V and 6 bases at J, with 14 bases between. The CDR3 loop spans 14 amino acids. Here the CDR3 DNA reads TGTGCCTGGAGTCCCGGACAGAGTAGTCAGCCCCAGCATTTT. This gives the protein CAWSPGQSSQPQHF.

This chain joins TRBV7-2 and TRBJ2-7; weak D call: TRBD1 (7 bases). Trimming removed 5 bases at V and 4 bases at J, with 18 bases between. Germline loops: CDR1 SGHTA, CDR2 FQGNSA. This CDR3 spans 15 amino acids. CDR3 sequence reads: CASSGQGGGPYEQYF. CDR3 DNA sequence: TGTGCCAGCAGCGGCCAGGGGGGCGGCCCATACGAGCAGTACTTC.